The source of this TCR beta chain is a study of shared clonotypes between healthy human individuals. Libraries were prepared by immunoSEQ multiplex PCR; TCRdb keeps only in-frame clonotypes and omits some of them. Of roughly 2,300,000 clones in the sample, under 95% are singletons; the top ten hold about 0.41%. This clone occurred once. The germline V gene encodes CDR1 SGHRS and CDR2 YFSETQ. V lost 2 bases, J lost 3 bases, and 15 bases lay in between. The CDR3 contains 15 residues. The chain employs TRBV5-1 and TRBJ2-7; D unresolved. The sequenced material came from naive CD4+ T cells from PBMCs. Subset here: CD45RA+ positively selected. This sequence originates from a man between 18 and 29 years old in good health. Some clones in this sample may be carry-over from other donors' samples. The CDR3 loop is CASSFRGGPDYEQYF. In DNA, the CDR3 is TGCGCCAGCAGCTTTCGAGGTGGGCCAGACTACGAGCAGTACTTC.